This TCR beta chain emerged from a study of cytomegalovirus exposure and HLA in healthy donors. Broader study findings: Altogether, 150 to 200 TCR beta chains were recorded as cytomegalovirus-associated. In vitro confirmation showed three CMV-associated chains to be CMV antigen specific.

Produced via immunoSEQ multiplex PCR; TCRdb's table is partial and in-frame only. The data contain more than 85,000 clones, more than 75% of them singletons. Germline CDR1 reads SEHNR; CDR2 reads FQNEAQ (reference sequence). The CDR3 spans 16 residues. Germline trimming cut 6 bases from V and 2 bases from J; bases unmatched to any gene: 4. The donors were part of the roughly 120-subject validation cohort, which stood apart from the 666-subject first cohort. In regard to this clone: The antigen remains undetermined.

The sequence came from a woman aged 25 to 39 in good health and CMV-seropositive. The rearrangement uses TRBV7-9 and TRBJ2-6; 10 nucleotides agree with TRBD1. Sequencing used PBMCs. CDR3 in DNA: TGTGCCAGCAGTTCCGGGACAGGGGCTGGGGCCAACGTCCTGACTTTC. Its translation is CASSSGTGAGANVLTF.